The 25 T cell receptor beta chains given below trace back to one sample, sequenced in a study of T cell responses to AZD1222 COVID-19 vaccine. Measured with immunoSEQ multiplex PCR; TCRdb has only the in-frame clones, and not every one. The data hold about 98,000 clones, with around 90% observed a single time. The material was peripheral blood, obtained on day 0 of MenACWY control vaccination. The receptors derive from an adult in good health.

The V call is TRBV19, the J call TRBJ1-6, with D tentatively TRBD1 (6 bases). Germline loops: CDR1 LNHDA, CDR2 SQIVND (reference sequence). This CDR3 contains 15 residues. V was shortened by 3 bases and J by 9 bases, with 15 bases between the two germline ends. The CDR3 sequence: CASSMDAGVSSPLHF. DNA for the CDR3: TGTGCCAGTAGTATGGACGCAGGGGTTAGTTCACCCCTCCACTTT.

The CDR3, as DNA: TGTGCCAGCAGCGTAGACAGGACAGGGGACACCATATATTTT. It codes for CASSVDRTGDTIYF. V and J are TRBV9 and TRBJ1-3; 9 positions match TRBD1. The V segment lost 0 bases and the J segment 8 bases; nucleotides outside the gene matches: 3. CDR3 size: 14 residues. In germline, CDR1 is SGDLS, CDR2 YYNGEE.

The V gene is TRBV28, the J gene TRBJ1-5; D is undetermined. The CDR3 covers 15 residues. The germline gives CDR1 MDHEN, CDR2 SYDVKM. V lost 2 bases to trimming and J lost 3 bases, with 11 bases between them. The CDR3 DNA sequence: TGTGCCAGCAGTTTAGGTAGGGCTTACAATCAGCCCCAGCATTTT. Protein sequence: CASSLGRAYNQPQHF.

The chain uses TRBV6-5 and TRBJ1-4, with a weak D call TRBD1 (5 bases). Deletions cut 0 bases from V and 8 bases from J, with 13 bases between. CDR1 and CDR2 (germline): MNHEY, SVGAGI. The CDR3 runs to 15 residues. CDR3: CASSYSGGEEEKLFF. In nucleotides, the CDR3 is TGTGCCAGCAGTTACTCGGGAGGGGAAGAAGAAAAACTGTTTTTT.

The chain is built from TRBV27 and TRBJ2-7, with D possibly matching TRBD2 (6 bases). The germline V gene encodes CDR1 MNHEY and CDR2 SMNVEV (reference sequence). The CDR3 is 15 residues long. V was clipped by 5 bases and J by 1 base, with 15 bases between them. CDR3 region: CASSLSPGESYEQYF. CDR3 coding DNA: TGTGCCAGCAGTCTCTCTCCGGGGGAGTCCTACGAGCAGTACTTC.

The V gene is TRBV3-1 (or the pseudogene TRBV3-2), the J gene TRBJ1-2; a possible D gene is TRBD1 (5 bases). The germline V gene encodes CDR1 LGHDT and CDR2 YNNKEL (reference sequence). Trimming pared 3 bases from V and 5 bases from J, leaving 7 bases between. This CDR3 contains 12 residues. CDR3 DNA sequence: TGTGCCAGCAGCCAGGACACTTATGGCTACACCTTC. This translates into CASSQDTYGYTF.

This clone was found many times. The genes are TRBV2 and TRBJ1-5; D is possibly TRBD1 (5 bases). This CDR3 comprises 15 residues. The germline V gene encodes CDR1 SNHLY and CDR2 FYNNEI. Deletions cut 2 bases from V and 1 base from J, with 9 bases between. The CDR3 sequence is CASSERGTSNQPQHF. DNA of the CDR3: TGTGCCAGCAGTGAACGGGGGACCAGCAATCAGCCCCAGCATTTT.

J is TRBJ2-7 and V is TRBV7-2, with TRBD1 as a possible D gene (6 bases). V gave up 1 base and J gave up 7 bases, with 14 bases separating them. Germline V lookup: CDR1 SGHTA, CDR2 FQGNSA. CDR3 length equals 14 residues. CDR3 sequence: CASSLVQGTREQYF. For the CDR3, the DNA is TGTGCCAGCAGCTTAGTTCAGGGGACCCGGGAGCAGTACTTC.

V gene TRBV7-2 combines with J gene TRBJ1-3, with D perhaps TRBD1 (5 bases). This CDR3 region has 15 residues. The germline V gene has CDR1 SGHTA and CDR2 FQGNSA. V was clipped by 2 bases and J by 1 base, with 9 bases between them. The CDR3 is CASSLTGASGNTIYF. The CDR3 DNA follows: TGTGCCAGCAGCTTAACCGGGGCTTCTGGAAACACCATATATTTT.

This sequence joins TRBV7-2 and TRBJ1-2; 11 positions match TRBD1. V lost 4 bases to trimming and J lost 7 bases; unmatched junction nucleotides: 5. The CDR3 totals 14 residues. Germline values: CDR1 SGHTA, CDR2 FQGNSA. The CDR3 here is CASSSGQGASGYTF. In DNA, the CDR3 is TGTGCCAGCAGCTCTGGACAGGGGGCGAGTGGCTACACCTTC.

In the case of this clone: The junction departs from germline at one end; a sequencing error may be responsible. The V call is TRBV6-5, the J call TRBJ2-7; perhaps TRBD1 as D (6 bases). Germline loops: CDR1 MNHEY, CDR2 SVGAGI. The length of the CDR3 is 14 residues. The CDR3 DNA reads TGTGCCAGCACCACAGGGTGGGGCTCCGACGAGCAGTACTTC. This gives the protein CASTTGWGSDEQYF.

The chain has TRBV10-3 and TRBJ2-3; the match to TRBD2 covers 7 bases. The germline CDR1 and CDR2 sequences are ENHRY and SYGVKD. V trimming: 4 bases; J trimming: 1 base; junction bases outside the gene matches: 5. This CDR3 has 15 amino acids. The CDR3 nucleotides are TGTGCCATCAGTGCTTCTAGCGGACGCACAGATACGCAGTATTTT. This codes for CAISASSGRTDTQYF.

This chain connects TRBV7-2 to TRBJ1-5; possibly TRBD1 for D (6 bases). V shed 2 bases and J shed 5 bases, with 7 bases lying between them. The length of the CDR3 is 13 residues. Germline values: CDR1 SGHTA, CDR2 FQGNSA. CDR3 bases: TGTGCCAGCAGCTTATCAGGGGATCAGCCCCAGCATTTT. Its protein is CASSLSGDQPQHF.

The CDR3 nucleotides are TGTGCCAGCAGTGGCCCCATTGGGACAGCTAACTATGGCTACACCTTC. Protein sequence: CASSGPIGTANYGYTF. The genes are TRBV6-1 and TRBJ1-2; 7 bases fit TRBD1. The ends lost 4 bases at V and 0 bases at J; junction bases unmatched: 8. The germline V gene encodes CDR1 MNHNS and CDR2 SASEGT. The CDR3 consists of 16 residues.

The chain has TRBV24-1 and TRBJ2-5; maybe TRBD2 (6 bases). The CDR3 runs 15 residues. Germline loops: CDR1 KGHDR, CDR2 SFDVKD. V was shortened by 7 bases and J by 1 base, with 15 bases between the two germline ends. CDR3 nucleotide sequence: TGTGCCACCAGGCGCGGGACTGGATCCCAAGAGACCCAGTACTTC. As protein: CATRRGTGSQETQYF.

The CDR3 here is CSVWDRGWDEQYF. The DNA for the CDR3 is TGCAGCGTTTGGGACAGGGGCTGGGACGAGCAGTACTTC. The chain combines TRBV29-1 with TRBJ2-7; 10 nucleotides match TRBD1. Germline lookup yields CDR1 SQVTM and CDR2 ANQGSEA. The CDR3 sequence is 13 residues long. The J segment lost 5 bases and the V segment lost 5 bases, leaving 6 bases of the junction unmatched.

The rearrangement uses TRBV20-1 and TRBJ1-4; D remains unclear. CDR3 length: 11 amino acids. Germline lookup yields CDR1 DFQATT and CDR2 SNEGSKA (reference sequence). V was cut by 5 bases and J by 13 bases, with 14 bases left in between. CDR3 in amino acids: CSASADTRLFF. Here the CDR3 DNA reads TGCAGTGCTTCCGCCGACACACGACTGTTTTTT.

V gene TRBV9 combines with J gene TRBJ2-4; D is perhaps TRBD2 (6 bases). The germline V gene encodes CDR1 SGDLS and CDR2 YYNGEE. The CDR3 spans 17 residues. Trimming left V 0 bases short and J 0 bases short, with 13 bases between. The CDR3 nucleotides read TGTGCCAGCAGCGTAGGCGAGGAGGGATTAGCCAAAAACATTCAGTACTTC. This codes for CASSVGEEGLAKNIQYF.

The rearrangement links TRBV12-3 or TRBV12-4 to TRBJ1-2, with D unclear. The CDR3 length is 12 residues. With 5 bases removed from V and 7 bases from J, the gap between germline ends came to 11 bases. Here the CDR3 reads CASSPSTGGYTF. CDR3 nucleotide sequence: TGTGCCAGCAGTCCTTCCACGGGTGGCTACACCTTC.

The chain combines TRBV5-1 with TRBJ2-7; D assignment may be TRBD1 or TRBD2 (5 bases each). The CDR3 contains 13 residues. The germline gives CDR1 SGHRS, CDR2 YFSETQ. Trimming left V 2 bases short and J 1 base short, with 7 bases between. CDR3 region: CASSFGGSYEQYF. The CDR3 DNA reads as TGCGCCAGCAGCTTTGGGGGATCCTACGAGCAGTACTTC.

V usage is TRBV6-2 or TRBV6-3 and J usage is TRBJ2-7; the D is unclear. V lost 6 bases and J 1 base, leaving 22 bases between the germline ends. The CDR3 extends over 17 amino acids. Germline loops: CDR1 MNHEY, CDR2 SVGEGT. As DNA, the CDR3 is TGTGCCAGCAGCATTCACCTGACGGAGTATTCTTCCTACGAGCAGTACTTC. Amino acids: CASSIHLTEYSSYEQYF.

The CDR3 reads CASSPGGTYNEQFF. The CDR3 DNA reads TGTGCCAGCAGCCCCGGGGGCACCTACAATGAGCAGTTCTTC. The V and J genes are TRBV7-2 and TRBJ2-1; D possibly uses TRBD1 or TRBD2 (6 bases each). Germline-derived CDR1 and CDR2 are SGHTA and FQGNSA. Trimming stripped 5 bases from V and 2 bases from J, with 10 bases between. CDR3 length: 14 amino acids.

This clone was counted a single time. The V call is TRBV3-1 (or the pseudogene TRBV3-2), the J call TRBJ2-7, with TRBD2 matching over 12 bases. This CDR3 spans 18 amino acids. The trim removed 2 bases at V and 6 bases at J, leaving 14 bases unmatched. Germline V gene data show CDR1 as LGHDT and CDR2 as YNNKEL (reference sequence). Here the CDR3 reads CASSQRTHAGTSGPEQYF. The CDR3 bases are TGTGCCAGCAGCCAAAGGACCCACGCCGGGACTAGCGGGCCCGAGCAGTACTTC.

This chain uses TRBV7-9 with TRBJ1-2; D remains ambiguous. The CDR3 is 15 residues long. Trimming took off 1 base at V and 3 bases at J, with 12 bases between the two ends. Germline V CDR1 and CDR2: SEHNR, FQNEAQ (reference sequence). The CDR3 nucleotides are TGTGCCAGCAGCTTAGAGGTAGGGTCTGACTATGGCTACACCTTC. Residues: CASSLEVGSDYGYTF.

This chain joins TRBV2 and TRBJ1-1, with D maybe TRBD1 (5 bases). There are 15 residues in the CDR3. CDR1 and CDR2 from the germline V gene are SNHLY and FYNNEI. The V and J ends lost 1 base and 4 bases respectively, with 13 bases between them. The CDR3 bases are TGTGCCAGCAGTGAAGGGGTGGGGCTGGGCACTGAAGCTTTCTTT. Protein: CASSEGVGLGTEAFF.